A selection of T cell receptor beta chains follows, all from one sample in a study of blood T cells in healthy people across ages. TCRdb re-derived calls from the 5' RACE reads in MiXCR, one entry per CDR3 protein. There are some 1.7 million distinct CDR3 sequences in the sample; roughly 30% occur only once, and 7.7% lies in the top ten. The source material was blood. The receptor source for this set is a woman aged 25 to 39 in good health. Both conserved end residues are part of each CDR3. The D gene is left open where the match is weak. Expanded clones are given a class, and other clones once, few, many or no size at all.

v_gene	j_gene	d_gene	abundance	CDR3aa	CDR3nt
TRBV12-3/TRBV12-4	TRBJ2-3	.	.	CASSLGEAGADTQYF	TGTGCCAGCAGTTTAGGGGAAGCGGGCGCAGATACGCAGTATTTT
TRBV7-2	TRBJ2-7	TRBD1	.	CASSLEGTEYYEQYF	TGTGCCAGCAGCTTAGAGGGGACAGAATACTACGAGCAGTACTTC
TRBV11-2	TRBJ1-1	TRBD1	few	CASSLPQGAEAFF	TGTGCCAGCAGCTTACCACAGGGGGCTGAAGCTTTCTTT
TRBV2	TRBJ2-5	.	few	CASSEEAEQETQYF	TGTGCCAGCAGTGAGGAGGCAGAGCAAGAGACCCAGTACTTC
TRBV7-7	TRBJ2-3	TRBD2	.	CVSSSGLAGSTDTQYF	TGTGTCAGCAGCTCTGGACTAGCGGGTAGCACAGACACGCAGTATTTT
TRBV7-9	TRBJ2-1	TRBD2	many	CASSSNLAGPPYNEQFF	TGTGCCAGCAGCTCTAACTTAGCGGGACCCCCCTACAATGAGCAGTTCTTC
TRBV4-2	TRBJ2-1	.	many	CASSQVGGALGNEQFF	TGTGCCAGCAGCCAAGTGGGGGGGGCCTTAGGAAATGAGCAGTTCTTC
TRBV1	TRBJ2-7	.	.	CTSSQGRGSYEQYF	TGCACCAGCAGCCAAGGGCGGGGCTCCTACGAGCAGTACTTC
TRBV2	TRBJ2-1	.	.	CASNRGGLIYNEQFF	TGTGCCAGCAACCGAGGGGGACTCATCTACAATGAGCAGTTCTTC
TRBV2	TRBJ2-5	.	few	CASSVQREETQYF	TGTGCCAGCAGCGTACAGCGAGAAGAGACCCAGTACTTC
TRBV20-1	TRBJ2-5	.	many	CSAEPSPRETQYF	TGCAGTGCAGAGCCTAGCCCCCGAGAGACCCAGTACTTC
TRBV11-2	TRBJ1-2	.	.	CASSLADGSLFYSYTF	TGTGCCAGCAGCTTAGCCGACGGATCACTCTTCTATAGCTACACCTTC
TRBV12-3/TRBV12-4	TRBJ1-6	.	.	CASSLGASPYNSPLHF	TGTGCCAGCAGCCTCGGGGCATCCCCCTATAATTCACCCCTCCACTTT
TRBV7-9	TRBJ2-5	.	many	CASSRGTAEETQYF	TGTGCCAGCAGTCGTGGGACTGCGGAAGAGACCCAGTACTTC
TRBV20-1	TRBJ2-7	.	many	CSADLGYEQYF	TGCAGTGCTGACCTGGGCTACGAGCAGTACTTC
TRBV13	TRBJ1-2	.	few	CASSFSLSPYGYTF	TGTGCCAGCAGCTTTAGCCTAAGTCCGTATGGCTACACCTTC
TRBV2	TRBJ2-3	TRBD1	few	CASSKTGLEDTQYF	TGTGCCAGCAGTAAGACAGGGCTGGAAGATACGCAGTATTTT
TRBV11-2	TRBJ1-5	.	.	CASSTLTGDQPQHF	TGTGCCAGCAGCACCCTAACGGGGGATCAGCCCCAGCATTTT
TRBV18	TRBJ1-5	.	.	CASSQLSYQPQHF	TGTGCCAGCTCACAATTATCATATCAGCCCCAGCATTTT
TRBV28	TRBJ1-5	.	.	CASVGAGADQPQHF	TGTGCCAGCGTGGGGGCAGGGGCGGATCAGCCCCAGCATTTT
TRBV27	TRBJ2-5	TRBD2	.	CASRGSREGQETQYF	TGTGCCAGCAGAGGGTCGCGGGAGGGCCAAGAGACCCAGTACTTC
TRBV9	TRBJ2-4	.	few	CASSVFRDSYGQYF	TGTGCCAGCAGCGTATTTCGGGACTCCTACGGGCAGTACTTC
TRBV7-2	TRBJ2-1	TRBD2	few	CASSLTSGMGEQFF	TGTGCCAGCAGCTTAACTAGCGGGATGGGTGAGCAGTTCTTC
TRBV3-1	TRBJ1-2	.	many	CASSQTGSYGYTF	TGCGCCAGCAGCCAAACAGGGAGTTATGGCTACACCTTC
TRBV2	TRBJ2-1	.	.	CASALRGTDNEQFF	TGTGCCAGCGCCCTTAGGGGGACGGACAATGAGCAGTTCTTC
TRBV4-3	TRBJ2-3	TRBD2	.	CASSHRTSGDIDTQYF	TGCGCCAGCAGCCACAGGACTAGCGGGGATATAGATACGCAGTATTTT
TRBV4-1	TRBJ2-7	.	few	CASSQPGYREQYF	TGCGCCAGTAGCCAACCGGGGTATCGGGAGCAGTACTTC
TRBV2	TRBJ2-7	.	many	CASSENFPQYYEQYF	TGTGCCAGCAGTGAAAATTTCCCACAGTACTACGAGCAGTACTTC
TRBV7-2	TRBJ2-5	TRBD2	few	CASSLDGASGEQETQYF	TGTGCCAGCAGCTTAGACGGGGCTAGCGGAGAACAAGAGACCCAGTACTTC
TRBV7-2	TRBJ2-3	.	many	CASSLAMSRVDTQYF	TGTGCCAGCAGCTTAGCCATGTCACGCGTAGATACGCAGTATTTT
TRBV20-1	TRBJ2-7	.	many	CSARGPREQYF	TGCAGTGCTAGAGGTCCGCGAGAGCAGTACTTC
TRBV9	TRBJ2-3	.	.	CASSVGATSADTQYF	TGTGCCAGCAGCGTAGGCGCTACTTCCGCAGATACGCAGTATTTT
TRBV10-2	TRBJ2-4	.	.	CASSESGGQGQYF	TGCGCCAGCAGTGAGTCCGGGGGACAAGGGCAGTACTTC
TRBV2	TRBJ1-2	TRBD1	few	CASSGLGTATNYGYTF	TGTGCCAGCAGTGGCCTCGGGACAGCTACTAACTATGGCTACACCTTC
TRBV20-1	TRBJ1-2	.	.	CSARWQGGYTF	TGCAGTGCTAGATGGCAGGGTGGCTACACCTTC
TRBV6-5	TRBJ2-1	.	many	CASSPTGTLNEQFF	TGTGCCAGCAGCCCTACCGGGACCCTCAATGAGCAGTTCTTC
TRBV12-3/TRBV12-4	TRBJ2-5	TRBD2	.	CASSAGTSGVDTQYF	TGTGCCAGCAGTGCTGGGACTAGCGGGGTGGATACGCAGTACTTC
TRBV4-1	TRBJ1-2	.	.	CASSQGPSQNYGYTF	TGCGCCAGCAGCCAAGGCCCGAGCCAAAACTATGGCTACACCTTC
TRBV9	TRBJ2-1	.	.	CASSVLTRGNEQFF	TGTGCCAGCAGCGTCCTGACTAGAGGCAATGAGCAGTTCTTC
TRBV4-1	TRBJ2-1	TRBD2	many	CASSQGTSGGARREQFF	TGCGCCAGCAGCCAAGGGACTAGCGGGGGGGCACGGCGGGAGCAGTTCTTC